This T cell receptor (beta chain) was observed in a study of shared clonotypes between healthy human individuals. Study-level information: Each donor's CD8 memory used one plate, CD8 naive two, each CD4 subset three. Broader study findings: Sampling was confined to blood; repertoires within tissues likely differ. Investigators expected sequencing depth to affect clonotype sharing among donors.

Donors, without exception, were Caucasian adults residing in Nashville, Tennessee. The CDR3 sequence is 17 residues long. J was trimmed by 3 bases and V by 3 bases; bases with no gene match: 10. Germline V lookup: CDR1 MNHEY, CDR2 SMNVEV (reference sequence). Clones were sequenced by immunoSEQ multiplex PCR, and TCRdb holds only the in-frame ones, with some missing. The sample has roughly 2.5 million clones, roughly 92% seen once. Comment on this clone: Antigen specificity is unknown.

The sample comprised naive CD4+ T cells sorted from blood. Subset meaning: CD45RA+ positively selected. This receptor was identified in a man between 18 and 35 years old in good health. V usage is TRBV27 and J usage is TRBJ2-7, with 11 bases matching TRBD1. The CDR3 is CASSFAFGTGGLYEQYF. The CDR3 region has the DNA TGTGCCAGCAGTTTCGCCTTCGGGACAGGGGGTCTCTACGAGCAGTACTTC.